The 15 T cell receptor beta chains below were found in one sample sequenced in a study of OX40 agonist ivuxolimab in advanced cancers. The repertoire was sequenced with immunoSEQ multiplex PCR; TCRdb's copy has only in-frame clones and lacks some. The sample lists tens of thousands of clones, about 91% seen once, with 12% in the top ten. This specimen was CD4+ or CD8+ T cells sorted from blood, taken in a trial of the OX40 agonist ivuxolimab. The receptors stem from an adult with an advanced solid tumor such as melanoma, head and neck, liver or kidney cancer.

The V gene is TRBV7-6, the J gene TRBJ2-1, with TRBD2 matching 7 bases. Germline values: CDR1 SGHVS, CDR2 FNYEAQ. This CDR3 contains 15 residues. Trimming at V came to 2 bases and at J to 6 bases, leaving 7 bases not matched to a gene. The CDR3 loop is CASSLLAGVGNEQFF. The DNA for the CDR3 is TGTGCCAGCAGCTTACTTGCGGGAGTAGGCAATGAGCAGTTCTTC.

Here the CDR3 reads CSVVGSRGSVRSSYNEQFF. The CDR3 DNA reads as TGCAGCGTTGTTGGATCGAGGGGCAGCGTCCGTTCCTCCTACAATGAGCAGTTCTTC. This chain uses TRBV29-1 with TRBJ2-1; tentatively, D is TRBD1 or TRBD2 (5 bases each). V lost 4 bases to trimming and J lost 0 bases, with 25 bases between them. The CDR3 totals 19 residues. CDR1 is SQVTM, CDR2 ANQGSEA, per germline.

This clone appeared a few times. The chain has TRBV5-1 and TRBJ2-3, with 8 bases identical to TRBD1. The CDR3 spans 15 residues. With 4 bases clipped from V and 6 bases from J, the junction kept 10 bases outside the gene matches. Germline lookup yields CDR1 SGHRS and CDR2 YFSETQ. The CDR3 loop is CASSKVGQGPDTQYF. CDR3 nucleotides: TGCGCCAGCAGCAAGGTAGGACAGGGCCCGGATACGCAGTATTTT.

The chain joins TRBV7-9 to TRBJ2-1; D gene unclear. The ends were cut back, 5 bases at V and 5 bases at J, with 10 bases in the middle. Looked up from germline, CDR1 is SEHNR and CDR2 is FQNEAQ (reference sequence). The CDR3 is made up of 13 amino acids. The CDR3 loop reads CASSPPRNNEQFF. DNA for the CDR3: TGTGCCAGCAGCCCACCCCGGAACAATGAGCAGTTCTTC.

The chain has TRBV4-1 and TRBJ2-2; D perhaps matches TRBD2 (6 bases). This CDR3 spans 18 amino acids. Trimming left V 3 bases short and J 6 bases short, with 23 bases between. Per the germline V gene, CDR1 is MGHRA and CDR2 is YSYEKL. CDR3 protein: CASSHERDSYYPAGELFF. DNA for the CDR3: TGCGCCAGCAGCCACGAACGGGACTCCTACTACCCGGCCGGGGAGCTGTTTTTT.

V is TRBV7-9 and J is TRBJ1-1; TRBD1 matches 7 bases. CDR3 length: 13 residues. With V trimmed by 5 bases and J by 4 bases, 4 bases remained unmatched. Per germline, CDR1 SEHNR and CDR2 FQNEAQ (reference sequence). The CDR3 is CASSPPGGTEAFF. CDR3 DNA: TGTGCCAGCAGCCCCCCAGGGGGCACTGAAGCTTTCTTT.

CDR3 nucleotides: TGTGCCACCGCAGAGAACAAGCACGTTTCGGAGACCCAGTACTTC. Residues: CATAENKHVSETQYF. The chain combines TRBV15 with TRBJ2-5, with D uncertain. The germline V gene has CDR1 LNHNV and CDR2 YYDKDF (reference sequence). The CDR3 is made up of 15 amino acids. The V gene lost 8 bases and the J gene lost 5 bases, with 21 bases spanning the gap.

The sample holds one count of this clone. V gene TRBV4-3 combines with J gene TRBJ2-2; 8 bases line up with TRBD1. V shed 1 base, J shed 5 bases, and the junction held 3 bases outside the gene matches. Germline-derived CDR1 and CDR2 are LGHNA and YSLEER. The CDR3 extends over 15 amino acids. CDR3 protein: CASSQGQGWTGELFF. The CDR3 bases are TGCGCCAGCAGCCAAGGACAGGGGTGGACCGGGGAGCTGTTTTTT.

This chain connects TRBV6-5 to TRBJ2-2; D is perhaps TRBD1 or TRBD2 (5 bases each). From germline, CDR1 is MNHEY and CDR2 SVGAGI. The CDR3 covers 16 residues. Trimming removed 2 bases from V and 1 base from J, with 11 bases in between. Written as DNA, the CDR3 is TGTGCCAGCAGTTACGAGGGCAGGGAGAACACCGGGGAGCTGTTTTTT. Amino acid sequence: CASSYEGRENTGELFF.

The rearrangement uses TRBV5-1 and TRBJ2-2; 9 nucleotides match TRBD2. Germline V gene sequence: CDR1 SGHRS, CDR2 YFSETQ. J gave up 1 base and V 1 base, and 11 bases lay outside the gene matches. The CDR3 covers 19 residues. The CDR3 sequence is CASSLLVAGDLENTGELFF. CDR3 DNA sequence: TGCGCCAGCAGCTTGTTGGTAGCGGGAGATCTGGAGAACACCGGGGAGCTGTTTTTT.

The chain couples TRBV28 to TRBJ2-7; 16 nucleotides line up with TRBD2. The CDR3 runs 19 residues. Germline lookup yields CDR1 MDHEN and CDR2 SYDVKM. The trim removed 2 bases at V and 0 bases at J, leaving 7 bases unmatched. CDR3 protein: CASSLTLGTSGRASYEQYF. The CDR3 region has the DNA TGTGCCAGCAGTTTAACACTCGGGACTAGCGGGAGGGCCTCCTACGAGCAGTACTTC.

This chain uses TRBV6-1 with TRBJ2-2; D could derive from TRBD1 or TRBD2 (5 bases each). The germline CDR1 and CDR2 sequences are MNHNS and SASEGT. The CDR3 loop spans 15 amino acids. The V gene lost 3 bases and the J gene lost 3 bases, with 11 bases spanning the gap. The CDR3: CASSEWGSDTGELFF. For the CDR3, the DNA is TGTGCCAGCAGTGAGTGGGGGTCCGACACCGGGGAGCTGTTTTTT.

The chain uses TRBV20-1 and TRBJ2-3, with D uncertain. The CDR3 has 11 residues. CDR1 is DFQATT, CDR2 SNEGSKA, per germline (reference sequence). V gave up 5 bases and J gave up 6 bases, with 9 bases separating them. As DNA, the CDR3 is TGCAGTGCTCCTGGGCCGGATACGCAGTATTTT. It is translated as CSAPGPDTQYF.

The V call is TRBV10-3, the J call TRBJ2-3, with D perhaps matching TRBD2 (7 bases). V was trimmed by 3 bases and J by 0 bases, leaving 16 bases between them. The germline CDR1 and CDR2 sequences are ENHRY and SYGVKD. CDR3 size: 17 residues. The CDR3 region has the DNA TGTGCCATCAGTGACGGCGGAGCGGGACATAGCACAGATACGCAGTATTTT. The encoded protein is CAISDGGAGHSTDTQYF.

The CDR3 sequence: CASSPGTSNYGYTF. Here the CDR3 DNA reads TGTGCCAGCAGCCCAGGGACGTCTAACTATGGCTACACCTTC. The chain employs TRBV7-8 and TRBJ1-2; tentatively, D is TRBD1 (5 bases). This CDR3 is built from 14 residues. Deletions cut 5 bases from V and 0 bases from J, with 10 bases between. Germline CDR1 and CDR2: SGHVS and FQNEAQ. The variable domain in full, completed from reference TRBV7-8 and TRBJ1-2, reads GAGVSQSPRYKVAKRGQDVALRCDPISGHVSLFWYQQALGQGPEFLTYFQNEAQLDKSGLPSDRFFAERPEGSVSTLKIQRTQQEDSAVYLCASSPGTSNYGYTFGSGTRLTVV.